These T cell receptor beta chains were read from a single sample in a study of blood T cell repertoires in COVID-19. The repertoire was sequenced with immunoSEQ multiplex PCR; TCRdb's copy has only in-frame clones and lacks some. The sample lists some 280,000 clones; around four fifths were seen once. The sequencing input was peripheral blood. Every receptor here comes from a woman aged 50 to 60 with active or convalescent COVID-19. CDR3s include the opening cysteine and the closing phenylalanine or tryptophan. Each record gives: D gene, clone size, J gene, V gene, CDR3 protein, CDR3 DNA. D genes are given only for firm matches. Size values are once, few and many counts, or a class for expanded clones, and some rows have none.

TRBD2	-	TRBJ2-3	TRBV20-1	CSASLPSGSVADTQYF	TGCAGTGCTAGTTTGCCTAGCGGGAGTGTTGCAGATACGCAGTATTTT
-	-	TRBJ2-7	TRBV6-5	CASSPRGYEQYF	TGTGCCAGCAGTCCCAGGGGCTACGAGCAGTACTTC
TRBD1	-	TRBJ1-2	TRBV5-1	CASSPGQGDGYTF	TGCGCCAGCAGCCCGGGACAGGGAGATGGCTACACCTTC
TRBD1	-	TRBJ1-1	TRBV29-1	CSVEGDRANTEAFF	TGCAGCGTTGAAGGGGACAGGGCGAACACTGAAGCTTTCTTT
-	-	TRBJ2-3	TRBV7-8	CASSRLFTDTQYF	TGTGCCAGCAGCCGACTATTCACAGATACGCAGTATTTT
TRBD1	-	TRBJ2-7	TRBV7-9	CASSPELGTVWKQYF	TGTGCCAGCAGCCCCGAGTTGGGGACAGTGTGGAAGCAGTACTTC
TRBD2	few	TRBJ2-3	TRBV6-1	CASSALTSGPTDTQYF	TGTGCCAGCAGTGCCCTAACTAGCGGACCCACAGATACGCAGTATTTT
TRBD2	once	TRBJ2-7	TRBV6-5	CASSPSGGAPYEQYF	TGTGCCAGCAGTCCGTCGGGAGGGGCGCCCTACGAGCAGTACTTC
-	-	TRBJ2-5	TRBV3-1/TRBV3-2	CASSQGRVGVGETQYF	TGTGCCAGCAGCCAAGGGCGGGTAGGAGTGGGTGAGACCCAGTACTTC
-	-	TRBJ1-1	TRBV7-8	CASSFYRGAGTEAFF	TGTGCCAGCAGCTTCTATCGGGGTGCGGGCACTGAAGCTTTCTTT
TRBD2	-	TRBJ2-7	TRBV18	CASSPLAGGPIDEQYF	TGTGCCAGCTCACCACTAGCGGGAGGGCCGATCGACGAGCAGTACTTC
TRBD1	-	TRBJ1-1	TRBV19	CASTLVPQGATEAFF	TGTGCCAGTACCTTAGTGCCCCAGGGGGCCACTGAAGCTTTCTTT
TRBD2	-	TRBJ2-7	TRBV5-1	CASSRSGEYYEQYF	TGCGCCAGCAGCCGAAGCGGGGAATACTACGAGCAGTACTTC
TRBD2	-	TRBJ2-7	TRBV4-2	CASSQDESSGSPYEQYF	TGTGCCAGCAGCCAAGATGAGTCTAGCGGTTCCCCCTACGAGCAGTACTTC
TRBD2	-	TRBJ2-7	TRBV3-1/TRBV3-2	CASSLGLAGGIRSYEQYF	TGTGCCAGCAGCCTCGGACTAGCGGGAGGGATTCGGTCCTACGAGCAGTACTTC
TRBD1	-	TRBJ2-1	TRBV28	CASSSPGTGYNEQFF	TGTGCCAGCAGTTCCCCCGGGACAGGTTACAATGAGCAGTTCTTC
-	-	TRBJ2-2	TRBV7-2	CASSLIGTVNTGELFF	TGTGCCAGCAGCTTAATAGGAACAGTTAACACCGGGGAGCTGTTTTTT
-	-	TRBJ2-5	TRBV5-4	CASSHRYQETQYF	TGTGCCAGCAGCCACCGGTACCAAGAGACCCAGTACTTC
TRBD1	once	TRBJ2-5	TRBV27	CASSPRQGETQYF	TGTGCCAGCAGTCCGAGACAGGGAGAGACCCAGTACTTC
TRBD2	once	TRBJ2-5	TRBV11-2	CASSSMGGATQYF	TGTGCCAGCAGCTCTATGGGAGGGGCGACCCAGTACTTC
TRBD2	few	TRBJ2-1	TRBV7-2	CASSPRRGSGRGSYNEQFF	TGTGCCAGCAGCCCGCGAAGGGGAAGCGGGAGAGGCTCCTACAATGAGCAGTTCTTC
-	-	TRBJ2-7	TRBV5-1	CASSGGDRRAYEQYF	TGCGCCAGCAGCGGCGGGGACCGACGGGCCTACGAGCAGTACTTC
-	-	TRBJ2-7	TRBV6-6	CASRSGYEQYF	TGTGCCAGCAGAAGCGGCTACGAGCAGTACTTC
TRBD2	-	TRBJ2-1	TRBV5-4	CASSLLTGAGNEQFF	TGTGCCAGCAGCTTGTTAACGGGAGCGGGAAATGAGCAGTTCTTC
-	-	TRBJ1-2	TRBV7-9	CASSLAAGQTRGYTF	TGTGCCAGCAGTCTGGCAGCTGGACAAACACGTGGCTACACCTTC
TRBD2	-	TRBJ2-7	TRBV7-9	CASSQPGLAAYEQYF	TGTGCCAGCAGCCAACCGGGACTAGCGGCCTACGAGCAGTACTTC
TRBD2	-	TRBJ2-5	TRBV7-6	CASSPSVGGKTQYF	TGTGCCAGCAGCCCCTCGGTGGGGGGGAAGACCCAGTACTTC
-	-	TRBJ2-5	TRBV19	CASSIDLAGQETQYF	TGTGCCAGTAGTATCGATCTTGCGGGGCAAGAGACCCAGTACTTC
TRBD2	-	TRBJ2-7	TRBV15	CATSRDTSGSYEQYF	TGTGCCACCAGCAGGGACACTAGCGGATCCTACGAGCAGTACTTC
-	-	TRBJ1-6	TRBV4-1	CASSQESDSSYNSPLHF	TGCGCCAGCAGCCAAGAATCGGACAGCTCCTATAATTCACCCCTCCACTTT
-	-	TRBJ2-1	TRBV9	CASSVVVPRLLQFF	TGTGCCAGCAGCGTAGTAGTTCCGAGACTCTTGCAGTTCTTC
-	-	TRBJ1-6	TRBV2	CASSEVAASSYNSPLHF	TGTGCCAGCAGTGAAGTAGCGGCGAGCTCCTATAATTCACCCCTCCACTTT
TRBD2	-	TRBJ2-1	TRBV6-1	CASSEGVKRESYNEQFF	TGTGCCAGCAGTGAAGGGGTGAAGCGGGAATCCTACAATGAGCAGTTCTTC
TRBD1	-	TRBJ2-2	TRBV27	CASSFLDRVNTGELFF	TGTGCCAGCAGTTTCTTGGACAGGGTGAACACCGGGGAGCTGTTTTTT
-	-	TRBJ1-2	TRBV30	CAWSYSYGYTF	TGTGCCTGGAGTTACAGCTATGGCTACACCTTC
TRBD1	-	TRBJ1-2	TRBV28	CASSNTGDRGYTF	TGTGCCAGCAGTAATACAGGGGACAGGGGCTACACCTTC
TRBD2	-	TRBJ2-1	TRBV5-4	CASSGEIAGGRIEQFF	TGTGCCAGCAGCGGAGAAATAGCGGGAGGGCGAATTGAGCAGTTCTTC
-	-	TRBJ2-1	TRBV29-1	CSVEAWSGSINEQFF	TGCAGCGTTGAAGCTTGGAGCGGATCCATTAATGAGCAGTTCTTC
-	-	TRBJ1-2	TRBV21-1	CARPRDVKLANYGYTF	TGTGCCAGGCCGCGGGACGTTAAGTTAGCAAACTATGGCTACACCTTC
-	once	TRBJ2-4	TRBV24-1	CATSALPGTLAKNIQYF	TGTGCCACCAGTGCTTTACCCGGGACACTAGCCAAAAACATTCAGTACTTC
TRBD1	-	TRBJ1-2	TRBV7-2	CASSSGQGGYGYTF	TGTGCCAGCAGTTCGGGACAGGGAGGGTATGGCTACACCTTC
TRBD2	-	TRBJ2-5	TRBV5-1	CASSRGGDWKETQYF	TGCGCCAGCTCACGGGGGGGTGACTGGAAAGAGACCCAGTACTTC
-	-	TRBJ1-2	TRBV7-8	CASSLESQGLDLYGYTF	TGTGCCAGCAGCTTAGAATCGCAGGGGCTGGATCTCTATGGCTACACCTTC
TRBD2	-	TRBJ2-2	TRBV24-1	CATSVPPGLAGVLNTGELFF	TGTGCCACCAGTGTTCCACCGGGACTAGCGGGAGTACTGAACACCGGGGAGCTGTTTTTT
-	-	TRBJ1-1	TRBV6-5	CASEAPGVWTEAFF	TGTGCCAGCGAGGCGCCAGGGGTTTGGACTGAAGCTTTCTTT
-	-	TRBJ1-2	TRBV3-1/TRBV3-2	CASSHPMGRSPNYGYTF	TGTGCCAGCAGCCACCCGATGGGGCGGAGCCCTAACTATGGCTACACCTTC
TRBD1	-	TRBJ1-4	TRBV5-1	CASSSQGAINEKLFF	TGCGCCAGCAGCTCCCAGGGGGCAATTAATGAAAAACTGTTTTTT
TRBD2	-	TRBJ2-3	TRBV7-9	CASSLPRLADLRTDTQYF	TGTGCCAGCAGCCTCCCGCGGCTAGCGGATCTCCGCACAGATACGCAGTATTTT
TRBD1	-	TRBJ1-2	TRBV12-3/TRBV12-4	CASRAGQPGGYTF	TGTGCCAGCAGGGCGGGACAGCCAGGCGGCTACACCTTC
-	-	TRBJ2-3	TRBV3-1/TRBV3-2	CASSPSTDTQYF	TGTGCCAGCTCCCCTAGTACAGATACGCAGTATTTT
TRBD2	-	TRBJ2-2	TRBV2	CATRLAGELFF	TGTGCCACCCGACTAGCGGGGGAACTGTTTTTT
TRBD1	-	TRBJ1-3	TRBV19	CASSHRGTGTTGNTIYF	TGTGCCAGTAGTCACCGAGGGACAGGGACAACTGGAAACACCATATATTTT